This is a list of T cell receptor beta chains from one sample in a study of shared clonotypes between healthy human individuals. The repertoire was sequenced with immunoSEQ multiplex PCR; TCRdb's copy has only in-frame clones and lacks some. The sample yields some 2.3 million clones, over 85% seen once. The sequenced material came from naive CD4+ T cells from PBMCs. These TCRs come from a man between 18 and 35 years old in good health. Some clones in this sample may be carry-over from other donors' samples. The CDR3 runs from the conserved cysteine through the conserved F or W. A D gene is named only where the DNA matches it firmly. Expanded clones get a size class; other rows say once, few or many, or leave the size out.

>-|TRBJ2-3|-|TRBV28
TGTGCCAGCAGTGCCCCCCGAGGGGCGCGGGGCACAGATACGCAGTATTTT
CASSAPRGARGTDTQYF
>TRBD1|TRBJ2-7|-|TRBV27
TGTGCCAGCGGCCTGAGGGGGACAGGGGTGTACTTC
CASGLRGTGVYF
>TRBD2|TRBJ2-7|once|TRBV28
TGTGCCAGCAGTTTATCAGCGGGAGTAAGCGAGCAGTACTTC
CASSLSAGVSEQYF
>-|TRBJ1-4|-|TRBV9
TGTGCCAGCAGCCCCACAGCTGCAACTAATGAAAAACTGTTTTTT
CASSPTAATNEKLFF
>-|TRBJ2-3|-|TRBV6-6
TGTGCCAGCAGTTACAGGTTCGAGGGTACAGATACGCAGTATTTT
CASSYRFEGTDTQYF
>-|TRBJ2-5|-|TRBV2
TGTGCCAGCAGTGAATACAGTCAAGAGACCCAGTACTTC
CASSEYSQETQYF
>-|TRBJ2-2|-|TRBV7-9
TGTGCCAGCAGCTTCCGGTTGGGTAACACCGGGGAGCTGTTTTTT
CASSFRLGNTGELFF
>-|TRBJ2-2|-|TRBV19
TGTGCCACCTACTCACGTCGAAACACCGGGGAGCTGTTTTTT
CATYSRRNTGELFF
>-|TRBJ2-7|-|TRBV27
TGTGCCAGCAGTTTTTTATCGGGTCGGTACGAGCAGTACTTC
CASSFLSGRYEQYF
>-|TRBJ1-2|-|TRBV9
TGTGCCAGCAGCGCTCGGGCAGGTGGCTACACCTTC
CASSARAGGYTF
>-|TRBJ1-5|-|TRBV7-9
TGTGCCAGCAGCTTAGCTGGTCAGCCCCAGCATTTT
CASSLAGQPQHF
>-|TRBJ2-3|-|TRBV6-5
TGTGCCAGCACCCCCGTTGGCAGACGCACAGATACGCAGTATTTT
CASTPVGRRTDTQYF
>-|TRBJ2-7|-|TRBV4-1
TGCGCCAGCAGCCAAGACGGACCTCCCTCCTACGAGCAGTACTTC
CASSQDGPPSYEQYF
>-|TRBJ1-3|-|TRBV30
TGTGCCTGGAGTGTATTTCGGGGCTCTGGAAACACCATATATTTT
CAWSVFRGSGNTIYF
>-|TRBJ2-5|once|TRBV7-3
TGTGCCAGCAGCTTAGGGCCCCGACAAGAGACCCAGTACTTC
CASSLGPRQETQYF
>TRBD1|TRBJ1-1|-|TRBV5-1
TGCGCCAGCAGCTTGGGGCAGCTGGACAGGGACACTGAAGCTTTCTTT
CASSLGQLDRDTEAFF
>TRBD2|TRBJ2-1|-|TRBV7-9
TGTGCCAGCAGCCCACGGAACCTAGCGGGATTTAATGAGCAGTTCTTC
CASSPRNLAGFNEQFF
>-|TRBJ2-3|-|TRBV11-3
TGTGCCAGCAGCACGAGAGGTCCGGGAGGCACAGATACGCAGTATTTT
CASSTRGPGGTDTQYF
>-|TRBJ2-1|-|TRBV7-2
TGTGCCAGCAGCTTAGGTCCTAGCGTAGCGTACAATGAGCAGTTCTTC
CASSLGPSVAYNEQFF
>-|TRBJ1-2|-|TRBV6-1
TGTGCCAGCAGTTCAGGGGACGGTGGCTACACCTTC
CASSSGDGGYTF
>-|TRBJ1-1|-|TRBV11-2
TGTGCCAGCAGCGTCGGGGGCGGGGTCACTGAAGCTTTCTTT
CASSVGGGVTEAFF
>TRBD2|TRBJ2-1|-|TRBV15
TGTGCCACCAGCTCATCCCGCCCTAGCGGACCCTACAATGAGCAGTTCTTC
CATSSSRPSGPYNEQFF
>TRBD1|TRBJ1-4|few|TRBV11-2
TGTGCCAGCGGTAAGGGGGCTGAGGAAAAACTGTTTTTT
CASGKGAEEKLFF
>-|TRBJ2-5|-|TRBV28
TGTGCCAGCAGTTTATTACACGGGGCCCAGTACTTC
CASSLLHGAQYF
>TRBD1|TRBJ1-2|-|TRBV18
TGTGCCAGCTCACGTAGGGACAGACCAAACTATGGCTACACCTTC
CASSRRDRPNYGYTF
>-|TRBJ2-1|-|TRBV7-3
TGTGCCAGCAGCCCGACCCCCTTAGGGTACAATGAGCAGTTCTTC
CASSPTPLGYNEQFF
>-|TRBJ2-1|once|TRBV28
TGTGCCAGCAGACAGGGAGAGTCCTACAATGAGCAGTTCTTC
CASRQGESYNEQFF
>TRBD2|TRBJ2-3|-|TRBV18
TGTGCCAGTTCTTTAGCGGGTGTCACAGATACGCAGTATTTT
CASSLAGVTDTQYF
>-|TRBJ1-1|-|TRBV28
TGTGCCAGCAGTTTGGTCAGTATGAACACTGAAGCTTTCTTT
CASSLVSMNTEAFF
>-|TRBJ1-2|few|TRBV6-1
TGTGCCAGCAGTGACCGGACAGACTATGGCTACACCTTC
CASSDRTDYGYTF
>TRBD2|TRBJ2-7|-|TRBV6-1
TGTGCCAGCAGGGCGGCGGGGGGCTCCTACGAGCAGTACTTC
CASRAAGGSYEQYF
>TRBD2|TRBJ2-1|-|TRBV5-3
TGTGCCAGAAGCTTTATTGTTCAGCGGGGCTTTGGGAAGCAGTTCTTC
CARSFIVQRGFGKQFF
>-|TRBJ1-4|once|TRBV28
TGTGCCAGCAGTTCCCGCCCTGGCGCAGTAAATGAAAAACTGTTTTTT
CASSSRPGAVNEKLFF
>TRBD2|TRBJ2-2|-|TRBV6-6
TGTGCCAGCAGGTCTCGCGGGAGGGGGGAGCTGTTTTTT
CASRSRGRGELFF
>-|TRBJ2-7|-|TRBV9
TGTGCCAGCAGCACCGGGACTGGCTACGAGCAGTACTTC
CASSTGTGYEQYF
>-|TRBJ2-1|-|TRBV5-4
TGTGCCAGCACCCTAAGTGGGGGGATGAGTGAGCAGTTCTTC
CASTLSGGMSEQFF
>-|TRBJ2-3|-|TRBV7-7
TGTGCCAGCAGCTTAACGCGACTTGATACGCAGTATTTT
CASSLTRLDTQYF